Given below is one TCR beta chain in context. The assay was immunoSEQ multiplex PCR, and TCRdb's table has in-frame clones only and misses some. The sample contains more than 10,000 clones, about four fifths of which appear only once. This entry comes from a study of T cell changes during pregnancy in multiple sclerosis. The V end lost 1 base, the J end lost 4 bases, and 10 bases lay between the germline ends. Per the germline V gene, CDR1 is MNHNS and CDR2 is SASEGT. The CDR3 consists of 14 residues. The specimen was CD8+ T cells from peripheral blood mononuclear cells, collected after pregnancy. This sequence joins TRBV6-1 and TRBJ1-1, with TRBD1 as a possible D gene (6 bases). The receptor's source is a female donor in good health, enrolled as a control in a pregnancy study. The CDR3 sequence is CASSEGAGVTEAFF. CDR3 nucleotides: TGTGCCAGCAGTGAAGGGGCAGGGGTCACTGAAGCTTTCTTT.